The clone carrying this T cell receptor beta chain was counted many times. Its antigen is undetermined. With 0 bases removed from V and 6 bases from J, the gap between germline ends came to 9 bases. Germline values: CDR1 SNHLY, CDR2 FYNNEI. CDR3 size: 14 residues. Amplification of TCR beta CDR3 regions used RNA as the template. First-round RT-PCR targeting the TCR CDR3 was performed with the HTBI primer set. TCRdb fed the multiplex PCR reads into MiXCR, producing one record per CDR3 protein. The sample lists hundreds of thousands of distinct CDR3 sequences, around 22% seen once, with approximately 11% in the top ten. The data stem from a study of T cells in Graves' hyperthyroidism and ophthalmopathy. Study-level information: Blood was drawn when the patient was first diagnosed and still untreated. General study results and limits: Researchers found most expanded thyroid clonotypes above 0.001 in blood as well. Separation of ophthalmopathy from stable hyperthyroidism was achieved by a 13 V-J model.

Exclusion criteria comprised uncontrolled infection, other autoimmune disease, pregnancy or lactation. The TCR comes from a young woman with Graves' ophthalmopathy. This chain connects TRBV2 to TRBJ1-5; D call uncertain. The specimen sequenced was blood. CDR3 coding DNA: TGTGCCAGCAGTGAAGCCACTGACGGTCAGCCCCAGCATTTT. Protein sequence: CASSEATDGQPQHF.